The 2 T cell receptor beta chains reported below all come from one sample, sequenced in a study of T cell responses to AZD1222 COVID-19 vaccine. Repertoires were generated with immunoSEQ multiplex PCR, while TCRdb's copy carries only in-frame clones and drops some. Of 150,000 or so clones listed, roughly 90% are singletons. Here the sequenced sample was peripheral blood, taken on day 0 of AZD1222 vaccination. The origin of the receptors is an adult in good health.

This chain connects TRBV19 to TRBJ1-1; D not certain. V lost 7 bases, J lost 1 base, and 7 bases lay in between. The V gene's germline CDR1 is LNHDA and CDR2 SQIVND (reference sequence). The length of the CDR3 is 12 residues. Here the CDR3 DNA reads TGTGCCAGTAAGGAGGGGAACACTGAAGCTTTCTTT. It yields the protein CASKEGNTEAFF.

This clone was observed a single time. V usage is TRBV5-1 and J usage is TRBJ2-3; D is unclear. The CDR3 is 13 amino acids. Germline-derived CDR1 and CDR2 are SGHRS and YFSETQ. Trimming removed 0 bases from V and 6 bases from J, with 8 bases in between. The CDR3 DNA is TGCGCCAGCAGCTTGGTTGGTCGGGATACGCAGTATTTT. Its translation is CASSLVGRDTQYF.